This T cell receptor beta chain emerged from a study of blood T cell repertoires in COVID-19 (dated by TCRdb to about 2020). Looking at the study overall: Samples covering the acute and convalescent phases of COVID-19 were provided by collaborators in the United States, Italy and Spain. The material from the prospective study consisted of cDNA or gDNA derived from T cells, B-cell-depleted T cells, or PBMCs. Deeply sampled blood TCRbeta repertoires from subjects exposed to, actively infected with, or recovered from COVID-19 were included in the dataset. The repertoires were released in a freely available public database meant as a resource for research on the immune response to SARS-CoV-2. Samples came from the ongoing ImmuneRACE study (first 160 participants) plus 1,254 subjects from 6 global collaborators. Sample metadata almost always included a de-identified subject ID, COVID-19 status, age in years and sex. Where HLA class I and class II types were available, the types were taken from metadata supplied by the sample provider, not from assay-based typing.

General findings and caveats noted by the study authors: The quantity of clinical and demographic metadata differed by source and by participant and was supplied without curation.

At one collaborating source in Seattle, patients were enrolled during active infection and were followed longitudinally through the course of disease. Collaborating institutions collected whole blood in K2EDTA tubes following their own protocols. For TCRbeta analysis, collaborator samples were shipped as frozen whole blood, as isolated PBMCs, or as DNA extracted from either sample type. The germline V gene sets CDR1 to MDHEN and CDR2 to SYDVKM. Trimmed from V: 6 bases; trimmed from J: 5 bases; junction bases lacking a gene match: 8. The CDR3 goes from the cysteine to the phenylalanine over 14 residues. The only DNA kept is the CDR3, 42 bases in frame from the first base. TCRbeta CDR3 regions were amplified from genomic DNA using the immunoSEQ Assay, a bias-controlled multiplex PCR. Under the source paper's analysis protocol: Nucleated cell counts per sample were estimated from amplification of reference gene primers within the assay. To quantify the absolute abundance of each unique TCRbeta CDR3 rearrangement, sequence reads were collapsed and filtered. For each sample, productive Simpson clonality was calculated as the square root of Simpson's diversity index over productive rearrangements. In TCRdb, the immuneACCESS table is reduced to in-frame sequences with V and J assigned. These tables do not hold every clone; where another copy was compared, an unresolved V gene accounts for under half, and the others remain unexplained. V, J and clone size reflect that table, while D and trimming were determined from the DNA. The sample contains 350,000 to 400,000 clones, 89% of them found a single time. Of the sample, 3% falls within the top ten clones.

Comment on this clone: This clone's antigen is unknown. It has no much larger one-base neighbor in the sample; base qualities were not kept. Within the sample, other DNA sequences also encode this same CDR3.

This clonotype originated in a woman in her 30s with COVID-19, enrolled during active disease. The sequenced sample was peripheral blood. This chain joins TRBV28 to TRBJ1-2; 8 bases in the junction line up with TRBD1. The CDR3 protein is CASSLDRGPYGYTF. The DNA reads as follows: TGTGCCAGCAGCCTTGACAGGGGACCATATGGCTACACCTTC.